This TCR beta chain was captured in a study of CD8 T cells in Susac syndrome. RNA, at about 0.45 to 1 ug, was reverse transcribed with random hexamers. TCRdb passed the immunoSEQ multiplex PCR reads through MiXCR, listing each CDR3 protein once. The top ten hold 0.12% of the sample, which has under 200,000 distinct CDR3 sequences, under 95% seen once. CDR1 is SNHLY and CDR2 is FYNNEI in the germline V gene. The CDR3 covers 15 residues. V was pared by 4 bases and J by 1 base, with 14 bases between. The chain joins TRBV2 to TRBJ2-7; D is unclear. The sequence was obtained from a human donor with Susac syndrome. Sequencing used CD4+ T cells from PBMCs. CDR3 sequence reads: CASSGTPPDSYEQYF. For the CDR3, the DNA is TGTGCCAGCAGTGGGACCCCACCCGATTCCTACGAGCAGTACTTC. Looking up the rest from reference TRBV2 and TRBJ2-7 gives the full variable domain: EPEVTQTPSHQVTQMGQEVILRCVPISNHLYFYWYRQILGQKVEFLVSFYNNEISEKSEIFDDQFSVERPDGSNFTLKIRSTKLEDSAMYFCASSGTPPDSYEQYFGPGTRLTVT.